This passage covers 4 T cell receptor beta chains from one sample sequenced in a study of blood T cell repertoires in COVID-19. TCRdb keeps only in-frame clones here, not all; method: immunoSEQ multiplex PCR. The top ten clones hold around 0.6% of a sample with 400,000 or so clones, about 90% of them seen once. The specimen sequenced was PBMCs or T cells enriched from blood (not recorded which). The receptors originated from a man aged 18-30 years who had recovered from COVID-19.

The genes are TRBV28 and TRBJ2-7, with 10 bases fitting TRBD1. J lost 3 bases, V lost 6 bases, and 2 bases had no gene match. CDR3 length: 13 residues. Germline CDR1 reads MDHEN; CDR2 reads SYDVKM. The CDR3 DNA sequence: TGTGCCAGCAGGGGACAGGGGATCTACGAGCAGTACTTC. It specifies CASRGQGIYEQYF.

This clone came up a few times. The gene calls are TRBV19 and TRBJ1-3; D is undetermined. There are 15 residues in the CDR3. Trimming took 6 bases from V and 0 from J, leaving 12 bases between them. Per germline, CDR1 LNHDA and CDR2 SQIVND (reference sequence). CDR3 sequence: CASRRAGLSGNTIYF. CDR3 coding DNA: TGTGCCAGTAGGAGAGCAGGCCTCTCTGGAAACACCATATATTTT.

The gene calls are TRBV5-4 and TRBJ1-1; D is undetermined. Per the germline V gene, CDR1 is SGHNT and CDR2 is YYREEE (reference sequence). This CDR3 has 15 amino acids. The ends were cut back, 4 bases at V and 0 bases at J, with 13 bases in the middle. Here the CDR3 reads CASSAEGWLNTEAFF. Written as DNA, the CDR3 is TGTGCCAGCAGCGCAGAGGGCTGGCTGAACACTGAAGCTTTCTTT.

The rearrangement uses TRBV6-6 and TRBJ1-4; D gene uncertain. The CDR3 totals 15 residues. Trimming removed 6 bases at V and 2 bases at J, with 13 bases between. Germline-derived CDR1 and CDR2 are MNHNY and SVGAGI (reference sequence). DNA of the CDR3: TGTGCCAGCAGCCTCCTTGGAGGGACTAATGAAAAACTGTTTTTT. It codes for CASSLLGGTNEKLFF.